This entry is about one T cell receptor beta chain. Its cognate antigen is unknown. PCR amplification relied on 60 Vbeta primers (plus 13 Jbeta primers). Clones were sequenced by immunoSEQ multiplex PCR, and TCRdb holds only the in-frame ones, with some missing. The table lists some 120,000 clones, with over 2% in the top ten. The CDR3 extends over 16 amino acids. The ends were cut back, 4 bases at V and 8 bases at J, with 20 bases in the middle. Germline V lookup: CDR1 SGHDN, CDR2 FVKESK. The data stem from a study of cytomegalovirus exposure and HLA in healthy donors. Study background: Of some 410 genotyped donors, around 80% grouped in the Caucasian-associated ancestry cluster.

General study results and limits: The CMV antigen specificity of a few CMV-associated chains was confirmed through in vitro analysis.

The clonotype originates from a man between 35 and 55 years old in good health and CMV-seronegative. The chain employs TRBV14 and TRBJ1-4, with D perhaps matching TRBD1 (5 bases). Sequencing was carried out using PBMCs. CDR3 nucleotide sequence: TGTGCCAGCAGCCCCCTGCCGGGCAGGGCTGCGGAAAAACTGTTTTTT. Its translation is CASSPLPGRAAEKLFF. Full variable domain (remainder filled in from reference TRBV14 and TRBJ1-4): EAGVTQFPSHSVIEKGQTVTLRCDPISGHDNLYWYRRVMGKEIKFLLHFVKESKQDESGMPNNRFLAERTGGTYSTLKVQPAELEDSGVYFCASSPLPGRAAEKLFFGSGTQLSVL.